This TCR beta chain was sequenced during a study of blood T cell repertoires in COVID-19. The wider study: COVID-19 samples from acute and convalescent phases originated in the United States, Italy and Spain.

Recruited during active infection, patients (from Seattle) were subsequently followed longitudinally. The CDR3 runs 11 residues. V gave up 4 bases and J gave up 8 bases, with 9 bases separating them. Germline V lookup: CDR1 DFQATT, CDR2 SNEGSKA (reference sequence). Measured with immunoSEQ multiplex PCR; TCRdb has only the in-frame clones, and not every one. In the table there are about 170,000 clones, 84% of which are singletons. The clonotype comes from a woman between 65 and 79 years old with COVID-19, enrolled during active disease. This sequence joins TRBV20-1 and TRBJ2-1; weak D call: TRBD1 (5 bases). Sequencing input: peripheral blood. DNA of the CDR3: TGCAGTGCTACAGGGATCGATGAGCAGTTCTTC. Protein sequence: CSATGIDEQFF.